The clone carrying this TCR beta chain has more than one count but fewer than ten. The source of the sample is a study of T cells in localized non-small cell lung cancer. The CDR3 covers 15 residues. V was pared by 2 bases and J by 2 bases, with 4 bases of the junction left unmatched. CDR1 MNHGY and CDR2 SAAAGT come from the germline V gene. The data were produced by immunoSEQ multiplex PCR, yet TCRdb's version contains in-frame clones alone and is incomplete. In the table there are over 1,000 clones, over 20% of which are singletons. The sequence was collected from a male donor aged 60 or over with stage III lung adenocarcinoma. The chain couples TRBV6-8 to TRBJ2-7; 9 bases align to TRBD2. The source was normal lung tissue next to the tumor, collected before any cancer treatment. The CDR3 sequence: CASSYGAGGAYEQYF. The CDR3 DNA is TGTGCCAGCAGTTACGGAGCGGGGGGAGCCTACGAGCAGTACTTC.